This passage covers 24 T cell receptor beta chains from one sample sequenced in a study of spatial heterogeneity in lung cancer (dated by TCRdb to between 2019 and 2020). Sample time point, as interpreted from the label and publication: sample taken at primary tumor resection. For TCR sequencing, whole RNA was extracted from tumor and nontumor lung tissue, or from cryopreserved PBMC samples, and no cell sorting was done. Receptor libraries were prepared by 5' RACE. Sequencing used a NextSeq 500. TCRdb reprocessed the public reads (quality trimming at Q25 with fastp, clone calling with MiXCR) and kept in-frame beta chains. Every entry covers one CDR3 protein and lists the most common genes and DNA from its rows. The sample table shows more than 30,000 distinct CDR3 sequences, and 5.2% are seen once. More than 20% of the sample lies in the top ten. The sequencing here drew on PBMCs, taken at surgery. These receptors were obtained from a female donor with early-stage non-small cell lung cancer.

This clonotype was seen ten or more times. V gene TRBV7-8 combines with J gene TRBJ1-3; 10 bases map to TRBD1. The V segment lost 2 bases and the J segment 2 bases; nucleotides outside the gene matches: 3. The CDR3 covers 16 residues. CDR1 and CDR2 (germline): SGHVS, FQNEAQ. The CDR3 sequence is CASSLWDRGPGNTIYF. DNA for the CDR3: TGTGCCAGCAGCTTATGGGACAGGGGACCTGGAAACACCATATATTTT.

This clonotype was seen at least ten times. The CDR3 loop is CAWSVLRERDKQFF. The CDR3, as DNA: TGTGCCTGGAGTGTTCTCCGCGAGCGGGATAAGCAGTTCTTC. J is TRBJ2-1 and V is TRBV30, with 7 bases fitting TRBD2. The V segment lost 0 bases and the J segment 11 bases; nucleotides outside the gene matches: 10. The CDR3 has 14 residues. The germline CDR1 and CDR2 sequences are GTSNPN and SVGIG (reference sequence). The whole variable domain, remainder taken from reference TRBV30 and TRBJ2-1, is SQTIHQWPATLVQPVGSPLSLECTVEGTSNPNLYWYRQAAGRGLQLLFYSVGIGQISSEVPQNLSASRPQDRQFILSSKKLLLSDSGFYLCAWSVLRERDKQFFGPGTRLTVL.

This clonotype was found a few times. The CDR3 loop reads CASSPGQGFPGELFF. As DNA, the CDR3 is TGTGCCAGCAGTCCGGGACAGGGTTTCCCCGGGGAGCTGTTTTTT. The chain couples TRBV14 to TRBJ2-2; 9 bases are shared with TRBD1. The CDR3 runs 15 residues. CDR1 and CDR2 from the germline V gene are SGHDN and FVKESK. V was pared by 6 bases and J by 6 bases, with 8 bases of the junction left unmatched.

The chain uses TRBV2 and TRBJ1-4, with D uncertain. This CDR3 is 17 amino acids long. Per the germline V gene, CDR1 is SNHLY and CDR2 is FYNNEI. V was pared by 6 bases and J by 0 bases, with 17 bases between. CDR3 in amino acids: CASRFFARAATNEKLFF. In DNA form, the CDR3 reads TGTGCCAGCAGGTTCTTTGCGAGGGCGGCAACTAATGAAAAACTGTTTTTT. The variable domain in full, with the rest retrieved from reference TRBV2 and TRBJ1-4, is EPEVTQTPSHQVTQMGQEVILRCVPISNHLYFYWYRQILGQKVEFLVSFYNNEISEKSEIFDDQFSVERPDGSNFTLKIRSTKLEDSAMYFCASRFFARAATNEKLFFGSGTQLSVL.

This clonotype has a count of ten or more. The CDR3 coding sequence is TGTGCCAGCAGTGACAGTGAGATGGACAGGGCGCGGAACGAGCAGTACTTC. Translated: CASSDSEMDRARNEQYF. V and J are TRBV2 and TRBJ2-7, with 8 bases identical to TRBD1. The germline V gene has CDR1 SNHLY and CDR2 FYNNEI. The CDR3 is 17 amino acids. V was clipped by 3 bases and J by 5 bases; unmatched bases: 15.

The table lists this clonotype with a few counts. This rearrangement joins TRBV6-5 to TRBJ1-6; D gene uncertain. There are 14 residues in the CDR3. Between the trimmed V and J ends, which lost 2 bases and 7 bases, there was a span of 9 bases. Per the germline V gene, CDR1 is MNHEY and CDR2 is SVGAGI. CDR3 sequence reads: CASSYKRENSPLHF. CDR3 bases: TGTGCCAGCAGTTACAAACGAGAAAATTCACCCCTCCACTTT.

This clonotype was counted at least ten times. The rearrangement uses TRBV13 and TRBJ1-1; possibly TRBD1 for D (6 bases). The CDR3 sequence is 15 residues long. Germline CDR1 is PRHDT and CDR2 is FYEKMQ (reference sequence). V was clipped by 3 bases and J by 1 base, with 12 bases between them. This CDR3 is CASSLPVRGNTEAFF. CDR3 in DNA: TGTGCCAGCAGCTTGCCCGTCAGGGGGAACACTGAAGCTTTCTTT.

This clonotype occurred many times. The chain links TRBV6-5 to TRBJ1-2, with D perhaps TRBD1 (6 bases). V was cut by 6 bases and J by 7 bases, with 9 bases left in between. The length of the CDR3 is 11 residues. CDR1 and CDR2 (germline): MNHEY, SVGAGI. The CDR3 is CASSPGVGYTF. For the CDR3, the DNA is TGTGCCAGCAGCCCAGGGGTTGGCTACACCTTC.

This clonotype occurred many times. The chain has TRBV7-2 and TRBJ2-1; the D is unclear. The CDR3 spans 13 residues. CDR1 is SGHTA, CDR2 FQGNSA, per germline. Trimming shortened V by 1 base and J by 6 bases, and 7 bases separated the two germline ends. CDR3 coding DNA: TGTGCCAGCAGCTTAGGTCAATTCAATGAGCAGTTCTTC. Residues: CASSLGQFNEQFF.

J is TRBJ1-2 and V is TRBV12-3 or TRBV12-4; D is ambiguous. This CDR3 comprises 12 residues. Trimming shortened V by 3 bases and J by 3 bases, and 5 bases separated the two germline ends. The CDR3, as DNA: TGTGCCAGCAGTTTTAACGACTATGGCTACACCTTC. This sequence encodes CASSFNDYGYTF.

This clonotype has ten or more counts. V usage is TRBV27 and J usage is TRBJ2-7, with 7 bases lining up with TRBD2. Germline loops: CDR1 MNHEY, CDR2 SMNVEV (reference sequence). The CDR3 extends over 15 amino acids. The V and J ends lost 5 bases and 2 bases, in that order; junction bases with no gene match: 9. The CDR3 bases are TGTGCCAGCAGTCCCTTCGGGGGGATCGCCTACGAGCAGTACTTC. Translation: CASSPFGGIAYEQYF.

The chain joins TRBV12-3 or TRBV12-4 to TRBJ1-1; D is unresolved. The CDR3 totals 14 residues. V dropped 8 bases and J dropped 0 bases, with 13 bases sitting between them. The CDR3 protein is CASLQTGLNTEAFF. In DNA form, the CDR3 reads TGTGCCAGCCTTCAAACGGGGTTGAACACTGAAGCTTTCTTT.

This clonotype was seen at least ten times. The CDR3 spells CASSLGQGWETQYF. The CDR3 bases are TGTGCCAGCAGCCTTGGACAGGGCTGGGAGACCCAGTACTTC. The chain couples TRBV28 to TRBJ2-5; 8 bases are a match to TRBD1. The V gene end was trimmed by 6 bases and the J gene end by 5 bases; junction bases not matched to a gene: 8. Germline CDR1 is MDHEN and CDR2 is SYDVKM. This CDR3 comprises 14 residues.

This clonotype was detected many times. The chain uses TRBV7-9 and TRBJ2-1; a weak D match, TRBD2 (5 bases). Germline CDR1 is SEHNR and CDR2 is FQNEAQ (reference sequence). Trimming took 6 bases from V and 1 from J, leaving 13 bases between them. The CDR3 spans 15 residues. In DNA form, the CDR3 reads TGTGCCAGCAGTGCCGGCGGAGGTTCCTACAATGAGCAGTTCTTC. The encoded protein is CASSAGGGSYNEQFF. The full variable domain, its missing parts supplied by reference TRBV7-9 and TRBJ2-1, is DTGVSQNPRHKITKRGQNVTFRCDPISEHNRLYWYRQTLGQGPEFLTYFQNEAQLEKSRLLSDRFSAERPKGSFSTLEIQRTEQGDSAMYLCASSAGGGSYNEQFFGPGTRLTVL.

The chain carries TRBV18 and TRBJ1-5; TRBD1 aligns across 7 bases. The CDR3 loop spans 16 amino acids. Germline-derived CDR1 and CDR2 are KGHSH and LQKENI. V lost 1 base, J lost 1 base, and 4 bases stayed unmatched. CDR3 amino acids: CASSPRQGASNQPQHF. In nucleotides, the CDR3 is TGTGCCAGCTCACCACGACAGGGTGCGAGCAATCAGCCCCAGCATTTT.

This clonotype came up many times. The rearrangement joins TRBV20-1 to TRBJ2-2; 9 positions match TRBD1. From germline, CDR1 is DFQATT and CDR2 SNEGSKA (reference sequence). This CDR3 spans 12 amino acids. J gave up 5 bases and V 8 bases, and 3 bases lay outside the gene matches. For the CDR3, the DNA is TGCAGTACCGGGACAGGGACCGGGGAGCTGTTTTTT. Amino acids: CSTGTGTGELFF.

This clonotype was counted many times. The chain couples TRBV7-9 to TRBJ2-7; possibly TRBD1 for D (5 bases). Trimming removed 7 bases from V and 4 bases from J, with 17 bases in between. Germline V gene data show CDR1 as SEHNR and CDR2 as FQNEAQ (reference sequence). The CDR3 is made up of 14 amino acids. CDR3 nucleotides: TGTGCCAGCACAGCCTCAGGGATACAGTACGAGCAGTACTTC. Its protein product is CASTASGIQYEQYF.

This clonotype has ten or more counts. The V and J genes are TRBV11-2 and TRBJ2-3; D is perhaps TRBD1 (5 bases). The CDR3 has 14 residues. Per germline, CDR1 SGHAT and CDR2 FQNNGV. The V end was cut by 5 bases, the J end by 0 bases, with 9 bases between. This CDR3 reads CASSRQPSTDTQYF. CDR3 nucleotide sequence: TGTGCCAGCAGCCGACAGCCTAGCACAGATACGCAGTATTTT.

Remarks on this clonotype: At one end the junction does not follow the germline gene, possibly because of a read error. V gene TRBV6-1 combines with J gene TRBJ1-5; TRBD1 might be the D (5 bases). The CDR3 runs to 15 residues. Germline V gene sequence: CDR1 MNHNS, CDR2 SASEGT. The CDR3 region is CASRRTIYSDQPQHF. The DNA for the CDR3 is TGTGCCAGCAGGCGGACAATCTATAGCGATCAGCCCCAGCATTTT.

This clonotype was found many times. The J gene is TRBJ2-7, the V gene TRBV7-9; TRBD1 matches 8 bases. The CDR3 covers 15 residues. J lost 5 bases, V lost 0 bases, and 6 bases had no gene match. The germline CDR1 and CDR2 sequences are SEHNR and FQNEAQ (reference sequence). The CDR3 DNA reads TGTGCCAGCAGCTTAGCTGACAGGGGAAGAAACGAGCAGTACTTC. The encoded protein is CASSLADRGRNEQYF.

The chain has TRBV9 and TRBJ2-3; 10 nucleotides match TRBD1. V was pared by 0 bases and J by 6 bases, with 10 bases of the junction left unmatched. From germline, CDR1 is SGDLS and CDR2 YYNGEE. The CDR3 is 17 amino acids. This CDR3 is CASSVAPGQGSSDTQYF. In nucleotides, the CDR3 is TGTGCCAGCAGCGTAGCCCCGGGACAGGGGTCTTCTGATACGCAGTATTTT.

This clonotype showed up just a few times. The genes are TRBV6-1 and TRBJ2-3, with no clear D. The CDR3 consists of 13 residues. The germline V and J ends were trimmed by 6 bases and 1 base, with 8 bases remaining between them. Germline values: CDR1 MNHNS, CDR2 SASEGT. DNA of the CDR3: TGTGCCAGCAGGGCGTGGGGCACAGATACGCAGTATTTT. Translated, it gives CASRAWGTDTQYF.

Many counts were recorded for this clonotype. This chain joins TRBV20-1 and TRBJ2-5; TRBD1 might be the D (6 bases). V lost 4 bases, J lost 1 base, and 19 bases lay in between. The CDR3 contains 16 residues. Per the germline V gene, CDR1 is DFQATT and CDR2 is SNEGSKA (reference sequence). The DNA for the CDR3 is TGCAGTGCTATACAGGGTACCGTGCCCAGCCAAGAGACCCAGTACTTC. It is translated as CSAIQGTVPSQETQYF.

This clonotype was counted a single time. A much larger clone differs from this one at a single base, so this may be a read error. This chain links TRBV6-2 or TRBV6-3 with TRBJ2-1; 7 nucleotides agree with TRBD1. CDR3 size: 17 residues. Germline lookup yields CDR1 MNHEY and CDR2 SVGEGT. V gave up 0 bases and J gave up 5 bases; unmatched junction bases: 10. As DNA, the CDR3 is TGTGCCAGCAGTTACTCCCCTTTGACAGGGCTCCACAATGAGCAGTTCTTC. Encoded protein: CASSYSPLTGLHNEQFF.